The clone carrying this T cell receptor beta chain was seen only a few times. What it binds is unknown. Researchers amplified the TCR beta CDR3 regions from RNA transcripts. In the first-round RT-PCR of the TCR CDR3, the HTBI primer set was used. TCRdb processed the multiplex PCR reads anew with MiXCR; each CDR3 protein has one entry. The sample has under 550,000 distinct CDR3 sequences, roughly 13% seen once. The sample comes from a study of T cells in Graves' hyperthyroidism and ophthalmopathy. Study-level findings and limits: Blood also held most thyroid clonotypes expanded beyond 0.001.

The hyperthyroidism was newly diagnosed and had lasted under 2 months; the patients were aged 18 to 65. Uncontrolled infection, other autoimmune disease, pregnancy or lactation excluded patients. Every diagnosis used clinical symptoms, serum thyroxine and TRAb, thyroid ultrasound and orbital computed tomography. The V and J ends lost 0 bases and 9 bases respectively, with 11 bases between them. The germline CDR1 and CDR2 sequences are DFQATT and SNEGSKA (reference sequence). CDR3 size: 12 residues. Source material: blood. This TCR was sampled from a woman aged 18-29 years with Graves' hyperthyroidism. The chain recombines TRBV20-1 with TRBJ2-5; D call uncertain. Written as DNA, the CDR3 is TGCAGTGCTAGAGATCATGGCAAGGCCCAGTACTTC. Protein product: CSARDHGKAQYF.